These 10 T cell receptor beta chains came from one sample sequenced in a study of OX40 agonist ivuxolimab in advanced cancers. Assay used: immunoSEQ multiplex PCR; TCRdb lists only in-frame clones, some missing. The table lists tens of thousands of clones, roughly 80% of them singletons, with over 3.5% in the top ten. Here the sequenced sample was CD4+ or CD8+ T cells sorted from blood, taken in a trial of the OX40 agonist ivuxolimab. These receptors originate from an adult with an advanced solid tumor such as melanoma, head and neck, liver or kidney cancer.

This clone was seen a few times. The rearrangement uses TRBV6-5 and TRBJ1-1; the D gene is possibly TRBD1 (6 bases). The V gene's germline CDR1 is MNHEY and CDR2 SVGAGI. There are 14 residues in the CDR3. Deletions cut 7 bases from V and 5 bases from J, with 17 bases between. CDR3 sequence (DNA): TGTGCCAGCAAGTTGTCAGGGGCGATGACTGAAGCTTTCTTT. As protein: CASKLSGAMTEAFF.

The chain couples TRBV2 to TRBJ1-3; 7 nucleotides agree with TRBD1. CDR1 SNHLY and CDR2 FYNNEI come from the germline V gene. The CDR3 length is 14 residues. J gave up 2 bases and V 5 bases, and 3 bases lay outside the gene matches. The CDR3 loop is CASSSGTAGNTIYF. The CDR3 DNA follows: TGTGCCAGCAGTTCCGGGACAGCTGGAAACACCATATATTTT.

This clone has a single count. The chain employs TRBV7-9 and TRBJ2-2; a weak D match, TRBD1 (5 bases). V gave up 5 bases and J gave up 8 bases, with 12 bases separating them. This CDR3 comprises 13 residues. Looked up from germline, CDR1 is SEHNR and CDR2 is FQNEAQ (reference sequence). CDR3 amino acids: CASSLGPMGELFF. The CDR3 coding sequence is TGTGCCAGCAGCCTGGGGCCTATGGGGGAGCTGTTTTTT. The variable domain in full, with the rest retrieved from reference TRBV7-9 and TRBJ2-2, is DTGVSQNPRHKITKRGQNVTFRCDPISEHNRLYWYRQTLGQGPEFLTYFQNEAQLEKSRLLSDRFSAERPKGSFSTLEIQRTEQGDSAMYLCASSLGPMGELFFGEGSRLTVL.

This chain uses TRBV7-2 with TRBJ1-2; D might be TRBD1 (6 bases). Trimming removed 8 bases at V and 6 bases at J, with 19 bases between. The CDR3 runs to 14 residues. Germline lookup yields CDR1 SGHTA and CDR2 FQGNSA. CDR3 sequence: CASSTNWGAHGYTF. The CDR3 nucleotides are TGTGCCAGCTCCACTAACTGGGGGGCGCATGGCTACACCTTC.

On this clone itself: Other nucleotide sequences in the sample specify the same CDR3. The chain combines TRBV5-1 with TRBJ1-3, with D perhaps matching TRBD1 (6 bases). V was cut by 1 base and J by 4 bases, with 9 bases left in between. This CDR3 spans 14 amino acids. Germline CDR1 reads SGHRS; CDR2 reads YFSETQ. In nucleotides, the CDR3 is TGCGCCAGCAGCTTGCAGGGGCTGGGAAACACCATATATTTT. Residues: CASSLQGLGNTIYF.

V and J are TRBV5-1 and TRBJ2-7; 7 nucleotides line up with TRBD1. Looked up from germline, CDR1 is SGHRS and CDR2 is YFSETQ. The trim removed 3 bases at V and 1 base at J, leaving 10 bases unmatched. The CDR3 loop spans 16 amino acids. The CDR3 DNA reads as TGCGCCAGCAGCTCATCACCCGGGACAGTATCCTACGAGCAGTACTTC. Residues: CASSSSPGTVSYEQYF.

CDR3 protein: CASSLISGRPLSSYNEQFF. CDR3 sequence (DNA): TGTGCCAGCAGTTTAATCAGCGGGAGGCCCCTAAGCTCCTACAATGAGCAGTTCTTC. J is TRBJ2-1 and V is TRBV28, with TRBD2 identical over 9 bases. The CDR3 consists of 19 residues. The V segment lost 2 bases and the J segment 0 bases; nucleotides outside the gene matches: 11. Germline-derived CDR1 and CDR2 are MDHEN and SYDVKM. Full variable domain (missing parts from reference TRBV28 and TRBJ2-1): DVKVTQSSRYLVKRTGEKVFLECVQDMDHENMFWYRQDPGLGLRLIYFSYDVKMKEKGDIPEGYSVSREKKERFSLILESASTNQTSMYLCASSLISGRPLSSYNEQFFGPGTRLTVL.

This chain links TRBV6-1 with TRBJ1-1; D is uncertain. CDR3 length: 12 residues. CDR1 is MNHNS and CDR2 is SASEGT in the germline V gene. The V end lost 5 bases, the J end lost 4 bases, and 8 bases lay between the germline ends. The CDR3 DNA sequence: TGTGCCAGCAGTTATCCCAGCACTGAAGCTTTCTTT. Its translation: CASSYPSTEAFF.

The V call is TRBV27, the J call TRBJ1-1; D may be TRBD1 (6 bases). Germline CDR1 reads MNHEY; CDR2 reads SMNVEV (reference sequence). This CDR3 spans 15 amino acids. Trimming removed 3 bases from V and 5 bases from J, with 16 bases in between. The chain's CDR3 is CASSLRGPPGTEAFF. The CDR3 DNA reads as TGTGCCAGCAGTTTGCGGGGGCCCCCGGGGACTGAAGCTTTCTTT.

V is TRBV11-2 and J is TRBJ2-5, with 11 positions matching TRBD1. The germline gives CDR1 SGHAT, CDR2 FQNNGV. This CDR3 contains 16 residues. The J segment lost 2 bases and the V segment lost 5 bases, leaving 7 bases of the junction unmatched. CDR3 amino acids: CASSLGTGGRQETQYF. As DNA, the CDR3 is TGTGCCAGCAGCCTAGGGACAGGGGGAAGACAAGAGACCCAGTACTTC.